The clone carrying this TCR beta chain was seen more than once but under ten times. Its cognate antigen is unknown. The data derive from a study of PD-1 blockade in classical Hodgkin lymphoma. Every patient had relapsed following autologous stem cell transplantation, and cohorts differed in brentuximab vedotin exposure. Findings of the study overall: Significantly greater TCR diversity emerged by C4D1 in CD4+ cells but not CD8+ cells. When set against healthy donors, newly diagnosed patients were reported to show lower baseline TCR diversity. Patients with an early start, nivolumab under 1 year after ASCT, were excluded.

Profiling relied on immunoSEQ multiplex PCR, and the TCRdb table lists in-frame clones only, not all of them. In the table there are about 13,000 clones, 82% of which are singletons. The sample consisted of peripheral blood mononuclear cells (PBMCs), taken at baseline. The source is a human donor with classical Hodgkin lymphoma.

CDR3 DNA: TGTGCCAGCAGTAAATGGACAGGGGTGGGTATAGAAGCTTTCTTT. It yields the protein CASSKWTGVGIEAFF. The chain links TRBV6-5 to TRBJ1-1, with TRBD1 identical over 9 bases. CDR1 is MNHEY and CDR2 is SVGAGI in the germline V gene. Losses at the gene ends were 5 bases for V and 8 bases for J; bases not matched to a gene: 12. The CDR3 runs 15 residues.